The clone carrying this TCR beta chain was counted many times. The germline V gene encodes CDR1 SQVTM and CDR2 ANQGSEA. The length of the CDR3 is 9 residues. The germline V and J ends were trimmed by 8 bases and 7 bases, with 9 bases remaining between them. This sample is drawn from a study of human T cells and chemical hapten exposure. About the research overall: Minor volume differences among pooled libraries chiefly drove per-sample TCR yield variation.

Time point meaning: healthy volunteer bleed at 6 weeks. Sequencing started from total RNA isolated from unfractionated whole blood. Unique molecular identifiers were attached to individual cDNA molecules within the library. Original processing notes: Ranging from about 20,000 to 750,000, TCR counts per sample had a median value of around 91,000. TCRdb re-called the RACE reads through MiXCR, storing one row per CDR3 protein. The V and J calls and clone size come from TCRdb's table, not from the authors' own analysis. The repertoire holds 35,000 to 50,000 distinct CDR3 sequences, with 3.7% as singletons.

This clonotype was obtained from a human donor in good health. Some clones in this sample may be carry-over from other donors' samples. The chain couples TRBV29-1 to TRBJ2-7; D is uncertain. Sequencing was performed on whole blood. For the CDR3, the DNA is TGCAGCCCTCATGGGGAGCAGTACTTC. Its translation: CSPHGEQYF.